This T cell receptor (beta chain) was recorded in a study of response to subunit inactivated influenza vaccine. The V gene's germline CDR1 is MNHEY and CDR2 SVGAGI. CDR3 size: 16 residues. Trimming left V 0 bases short and J 4 bases short, with 10 bases between. TCRdb itself ran the RT-PCR reads through MiXCR, one entry per CDR3 protein. The table includes about 480,000 distinct CDR3 sequences, about 25% detected once. The rearrangement links TRBV6-5 to TRBJ1-6, with D possibly TRBD1 on 5 matching bases. The receptor's source is a man between 45 and 60 years old who received an inactivated influenza vaccine. Sequenced material: CD4+ T cells sorted from PBMCs, taken 5 days after vaccination. Written as DNA, the CDR3 is TGTGCCAGCAGTTACTCAGACGGGGGGTATAATTCACCCCTCCACTTT. It yields the protein CASSYSDGGYNSPLHF.